A single sample gave rise to the 30 T cell receptor beta chains below, sequenced in a study of CD8+ T cells in alopecia areata. RNA, once extracted, was reverse transcribed into cDNA for use as the sequencing template. The data were produced by immunoSEQ multiplex PCR, yet TCRdb's version contains in-frame clones alone and is incomplete. Of some 200,000 clones listed, approximately 57% are singletons. As for treatment: oral pan-JAK inhibitor, 5-10 mg twice daily. This material consisted of CD4+ T cells sorted from blood, taken at week 4, from a patient treated with tofacitinib. These receptors were collected from a human donor with alopecia areata.

The chain couples TRBV2 to TRBJ1-2, with no clear D. This CDR3 has 11 amino acids. The V and J ends lost 6 bases and 12 bases respectively, with 14 bases between them. CDR1 is SNHLY and CDR2 is FYNNEI in the germline V gene. CDR3: CASRPESADTF. Here the CDR3 DNA reads TGTGCCAGCAGGCCGGAGTCGGCGGACACCTTC. Based on the CDR3 plus reference TRBV2 and TRBJ1-2, the full variable domain is EPEVTQTPSHQVTQMGQEVILRCVPISNHLYFYWYRQILGQKVEFLVSFYNNEISEKSEIFDDQFSVERPDGSNFTLKIRSTKLEDSAMYFCASRPESADTFGSGTRLTVV.

V usage is TRBV2 and J usage is TRBJ2-3; TRBD1 matches at 8 bases. V gave up 3 bases and J gave up 3 bases; unmatched junction bases: 2. CDR3 length: 14 residues. Germline lookup yields CDR1 SNHLY and CDR2 FYNNEI. DNA for the CDR3: TGTGCCAGCAGTGAGCAGGGGGCAACAGATACGCAGTATTTT. Translation gives CASSEQGATDTQYF.

The rearrangement links TRBV29-1 to TRBJ1-1, with D unclear. The CDR3 is made up of 15 amino acids. Trimming removed 6 bases at V and 1 base at J, with 18 bases between. Germline V CDR1 and CDR2: SQVTM, ANQGSEA. The CDR3 DNA reads TGCAGCGTGGAGAATCCGGACGGAAAGAACACTGAAGCTTTCTTT. This encodes CSVENPDGKNTEAFF.

This clone appeared a single time. This sequence joins TRBV10-2 and TRBJ2-3, with D possibly being TRBD2 (6 bases). In germline, CDR1 is WSHSY, CDR2 SAAADI. This CDR3 region has 16 residues. Trimming took 3 bases from V and 2 from J, leaving 15 bases between them. DNA for the CDR3: TGCGCCAGCAGTGACCTGGGAACTAGCTTCACAGATACGCAGTATTTT. It yields the protein CASSDLGTSFTDTQYF.

This chain uses TRBV20-1 with TRBJ1-1; D gene ambiguous. V lost 0 bases to trimming and J lost 12 bases, with 8 bases between them. The germline V gene has CDR1 DFQATT and CDR2 SNEGSKA (reference sequence). This CDR3 spans 10 amino acids. CDR3 region: CSAREDVTFF. For the CDR3, the DNA is TGCAGTGCTAGAGAGGACGTAACTTTCTTT.

The gene calls are TRBV6-5 and TRBJ2-7; perhaps D is TRBD1 or TRBD2 (5 bases each). The germline V gene encodes CDR1 MNHEY and CDR2 SVGAGI. This CDR3 is built from 14 residues. Deletions cut 5 bases from V and 2 bases from J, with 13 bases between. The CDR3 region is CASSRGDRPYEQYF. CDR3 coding DNA: TGTGCCAGCAGTCGGGGAGACAGACCCTACGAGCAGTACTTC.

This clone was counted only a few times. The rearrangement links TRBV29-1 to TRBJ1-1; the match to TRBD1 covers 10 bases. Germline loops: CDR1 SQVTM, CDR2 ANQGSEA. The CDR3 covers 15 residues. The V gene end was trimmed by 3 bases and the J gene end by 3 bases; junction bases not matched to a gene: 7. CDR3 sequence reads: CSVERPDRGDTEAFF. Written as DNA, the CDR3 is TGCAGCGTTGAGAGACCGGACAGGGGGGACACTGAAGCTTTCTTT.

This clone was seen more than once but under ten times. The chain links TRBV27 to TRBJ1-4; D not resolved. The CDR3 sequence is 13 residues long. In germline, CDR1 is MNHEY, CDR2 SMNVEV (reference sequence). V lost 2 bases to trimming and J lost 8 bases, with 9 bases between them. The CDR3 sequence is CASSLGPKEKLFF. The CDR3 nucleotides are TGTGCCAGCAGTTTAGGGCCCAAAGAAAAACTGTTTTTT.

J is TRBJ2-7 and V is TRBV7-9; 11 positions match TRBD2. CDR3 length: 14 amino acids. Germline trimming cut 5 bases from V and 4 bases from J; bases unmatched to any gene: 4. CDR1 and CDR2 (germline): SEHNR, FQNEAQ (reference sequence). The CDR3 sequence: CASSAGTSGYEQYF. The CDR3 DNA reads as TGTGCCAGCAGCGCCGGGACTAGCGGTTACGAGCAGTACTTC.

This clone was detected only a few times. The genes are TRBV28 and TRBJ1-5; D gene uncertain. V lost 6 bases and J 4 bases, leaving 4 bases between the germline ends. This CDR3 spans 11 amino acids. Germline-derived CDR1 and CDR2 are MDHEN and SYDVKM. For the CDR3, the DNA is TGTGCCAGCAGGACGAATCAGCCCCAGCATTTT. It is translated as CASRTNQPQHF. The full variable domain, rest sourced from reference TRBV28 and TRBJ1-5, is DVKVTQSSRYLVKRTGEKVFLECVQDMDHENMFWYRQDPGLGLRLIYFSYDVKMKEKGDIPEGYSVSREKKERFSLILESASTNQTSMYLCASRTNQPQHFGDGTRLSIL.

This clone was picked up a small number of times. The J gene is TRBJ2-3, the V gene TRBV2; D is possibly TRBD1 (5 bases). V was clipped by 7 bases and J by 4 bases, with 15 bases between them. Germline CDR1 SNHLY, CDR2 FYNNEI. CDR3 length equals 14 residues. The CDR3 bases are TGTGCCAGCACTTCGGCAGGGTTGGCAGATACGCAGTATTTT. It yields the protein CASTSAGLADTQYF.

The genes are TRBV6-5 and TRBJ1-6, with 8 bases lining up with TRBD1. CDR1 is MNHEY, CDR2 SVGAGI, per germline. This CDR3 contains 15 residues. The ends lost 0 bases at V and 10 bases at J; junction bases unmatched: 5. In nucleotides, the CDR3 is TGTGCCAGCAGTTACTCCGGACAGGGTTACTCACCCCTCCACTTT. Translation gives CASSYSGQGYSPLHF.

This clone was found a few times. The CDR3 sequence is CASSRGTRNTGELFF. The CDR3 coding sequence is TGTGCCAGTAGTAGGGGGACAAGGAACACCGGGGAGCTGTTTTTT. This sequence joins TRBV19 and TRBJ2-2; tentatively, D is TRBD1 (6 bases). Germline loops: CDR1 LNHDA, CDR2 SQIVND (reference sequence). This CDR3 spans 15 amino acids. Trimming took off 4 bases at V and 1 base at J, with 10 bases between the two ends.

The J gene is TRBJ2-1, the V gene TRBV5-1, with 8 nucleotides matching TRBD2. V lost 0 bases and J lost 0; bases outside the gene matches: 8. CDR1 is SGHRS, CDR2 YFSETQ, per germline. The CDR3 sequence is 18 residues long. CDR3: CASSLDSSGASSYNEQFF. DNA of the CDR3: TGCGCCAGCAGCTTGGATAGTAGCGGGGCGAGCTCCTACAATGAGCAGTTCTTC.

V is TRBV30 and J is TRBJ2-3; possibly TRBD1 for D (5 bases). Germline V lookup: CDR1 GTSNPN, CDR2 SVGIG (reference sequence). The CDR3 totals 13 residues. Trimming left V 2 bases short and J 2 bases short, with 8 bases between. The CDR3, as DNA: TGTGCCTGGAGTTTAGGGGCCACAGATACGCAGTATTTT. Its protein is CAWSLGATDTQYF.

The chain combines TRBV29-1 with TRBJ2-5, with D unresolved. The ends were cut back, 7 bases at V and 1 base at J, with 13 bases in the middle. Germline V gene lookup returns CDR1 SQVTM and CDR2 ANQGSEA. This CDR3 region has 13 residues. The chain's CDR3 is CSAAAGIQETQYF. CDR3 nucleotide sequence: TGCAGCGCGGCGGCAGGAATCCAAGAGACCCAGTACTTC. Full variable domain (remainder filled in from reference TRBV29-1 and TRBJ2-5): SAVISQKPSRDICQRGTSLTIQCQVDSQVTMMFWYRQQPGQSLTLIATANQGSEATYESGFVIDKFPISRPNLTFSTLTVSNMSPEDSSIYLCSAAAGIQETQYFGPGTRLLVL.

This clone was observed a few times. This rearrangement joins TRBV7-9 to TRBJ2-3, with 10 bases identical to TRBD1. This CDR3 has 17 residues. Unmatched junction bases numbered 4, after V lost 1 base and J lost 0 bases. Germline V gene sequence: CDR1 SEHNR, CDR2 FQNEAQ (reference sequence). CDR3 nucleotide sequence: TGTGCCAGCAGCTTAGGACAGGGGGCGACTAGCACAGATACGCAGTATTTT. Residues: CASSLGQGATSTDTQYF.

This clone was detected a few times. The chain recombines TRBV4-3 with TRBJ2-1, with 9 bases lining up with TRBD2. Germline V gene lookup returns CDR1 LGHNA and CDR2 YSLEER. The CDR3 extends over 19 amino acids. Trimming at V came to 1 base and at J to 8 bases, leaving 18 bases not matched to a gene. CDR3 residues: CASSQASYAASGVSHEQFF. DNA for the CDR3: TGCGCCAGCAGCCAAGCCTCCTACGCCGCTAGCGGGGTTAGCCATGAGCAGTTCTTC.

This chain joins TRBV15 and TRBJ2-2; tentatively, D is TRBD1 or TRBD2 (5 bases each). This CDR3 region has 17 residues. Trimming took 2 bases from V and 0 from J, leaving 13 bases between them. Germline values: CDR1 LNHNV, CDR2 YYDKDF (reference sequence). This CDR3 reads CATSRWDGGSNTGELFF. Written as DNA, the CDR3 is TGTGCCACCAGCAGATGGGACGGAGGTTCGAACACCGGGGAGCTGTTTTTT. Combining the CDR3 with reference TRBV15 and TRBJ2-2 gives the whole variable domain DAMVIQNPRYQVTQFGKPVTLSCSQTLNHNVMYWYQQKSSQAPKLLFHYYDKDFNNEADTPDNFQSRRPNTSFCFLDIRSPGLGDTAMYLCATSRWDGGSNTGELFFGEGSRLTVL.

The chain has TRBV7-3 and TRBJ1-4; D is unresolved. Germline-derived CDR1 and CDR2 are SGHTA and FQGTGA. The CDR3 contains 15 residues. With 6 bases removed from V and 9 bases from J, the gap between germline ends came to 20 bases. The CDR3 loop is CASSLTTSISKKLFF. The CDR3 DNA is TGTGCCAGCAGTCTCACGACAAGTATTTCGAAAAAACTGTTTTTT. The whole variable domain, remainder taken from reference TRBV7-3 and TRBJ1-4, is GAGVSQTPSNKVTEKGKYVELRCDPISGHTALYWYRQSLGQGPEFLIYFQGTGAADDSGLPNDRFFAVRPEGSVSTLKIQRTERGDSAVYLCASSLTTSISKKLFFGSGTQLSVL.

V gene TRBV29-1 combines with J gene TRBJ1-6, with D tentatively TRBD1 (6 bases). The V end lost 6 bases, the J end lost 6 bases, and 12 bases lay between the germline ends. Germline V gene lookup returns CDR1 SQVTM and CDR2 ANQGSEA. The CDR3 runs 13 residues. CDR3: CSVQQGGNSPLHF. The CDR3 DNA is TGCAGCGTACAACAGGGAGGTAATTCACCCCTCCACTTT.

V usage is TRBV6-1 and J usage is TRBJ1-1, with a tentative D call TRBD1 (5 bases). Per the germline V gene, CDR1 is MNHNS and CDR2 is SASEGT. The CDR3 has 12 residues. V was trimmed by 5 bases and J by 7 bases, leaving 11 bases between them. The CDR3 sequence is CASSTGVGEAFF. The CDR3 region has the DNA TGTGCCAGCAGTACGGGGGTAGGTGAAGCTTTCTTT.

This sequence joins TRBV7-2 and TRBJ1-4, with a weak D call TRBD1 (5 bases). Trimming took off 5 bases at V and 14 bases at J, with 18 bases between the two ends. This CDR3 is 13 amino acids long. The germline gives CDR1 SGHTA, CDR2 FQGNSA. The CDR3 region has the DNA TGTGCCAGCAGCCCGGCTCCGGGGCCGGTGCTGTTTTTT. It specifies CASSPAPGPVLFF.

V and J are TRBV5-1 and TRBJ2-3; maybe TRBD2 (6 bases). V dropped 3 bases and J dropped 5 bases, with 13 bases sitting between them. This CDR3 is 14 amino acids long. In germline, CDR1 is SGHRS, CDR2 YFSETQ. The CDR3 region is CASSSRTTKDTQYF. CDR3 bases: TGCGCCAGCAGCTCTCGGACTACGAAAGATACGCAGTATTTT.

This clone appeared a few times. Different DNA sequences within this sample yield the same CDR3. The CDR3 DNA is TGCAGCGCCGGACAGTTGAACACTGAAGCTTTCTTT. Amino acids: CSAGQLNTEAFF. The chain links TRBV29-1 to TRBJ1-1; the D gene is possibly TRBD1 (6 bases). CDR3 size: 12 residues. V was cut by 7 bases and J by 0 bases, with 9 bases left in between. Germline CDR1 and CDR2: SQVTM and ANQGSEA.

In its sample, this clone was seen once. The chain recombines TRBV7-2 with TRBJ1-1; the D gene is possibly TRBD1 (5 bases). This CDR3 is built from 14 residues. V was clipped by 3 bases and J by 5 bases, with 13 bases between them. CDR1 SGHTA and CDR2 FQGNSA come from the germline V gene. Here the CDR3 reads CASSFQGGGTEAFF. The CDR3 DNA sequence: TGTGCCAGCAGCTTTCAGGGTGGGGGGACTGAAGCTTTCTTT.

V usage is TRBV2 and J usage is TRBJ2-7; no clear D. Germline loops: CDR1 SNHLY, CDR2 FYNNEI. CDR3 length equals 14 residues. Deletions cut 6 bases from V and 4 bases from J, with 16 bases between. The CDR3 region is CASSRQLVEYEQYF. As DNA, the CDR3 is TGTGCCAGCAGCCGGCAGCTGGTCGAGTACGAGCAGTACTTC.

The rearrangement uses TRBV30 and TRBJ1-2; TRBD1 might be the D (6 bases). This CDR3 has 13 residues. With 0 bases removed from V and 7 bases from J, the gap between germline ends came to 12 bases. Looked up from germline, CDR1 is GTSNPN and CDR2 is SVGIG (reference sequence). DNA of the CDR3: TGTGCCTGGAGTGTATCTGCAGGGGTTGGCTACACCTTC. It codes for CAWSVSAGVGYTF.

A few counts support this clone. This chain uses TRBV29-1 with TRBJ1-1; D call uncertain. The CDR3 consists of 13 residues. Germline lookup yields CDR1 SQVTM and CDR2 ANQGSEA. Trimming cost V 5 bases and J 3 bases, with 13 bases left between them. The CDR3 sequence is CSVSGRLDTEAFF. The DNA of the CDR3 is TGCAGCGTTTCCGGCAGGCTGGACACTGAAGCTTTCTTT.

The chain employs TRBV5-6 and TRBJ2-6; possibly TRBD2 for D (5 bases). Germline V gene sequence: CDR1 SGHDT, CDR2 YYEEEE. This CDR3 has 18 residues. V gave up 1 base and J gave up 0 bases, with 14 bases separating them. The CDR3 nucleotides are TGTGCCAGCAGCTTGCTAGCAGGCATTAGCTCTGGGGCCAACGTCCTGACTTTC. Translated, it gives CASSLLAGISSGANVLTF.